The 20 T cell receptor beta chains below were found in one sample sequenced in a study of immune evolution from preneoplasia to lung adenocarcinoma. Using immunoSEQ multiplex PCR, the repertoire was profiled, and TCRdb retains in-frame clones only, with some absent. The sample consists of under 45,000 clones, over 75% of them appearing once. The sample was FFPE invasive lung adenocarcinoma tissue. These receptors were collected from a person aged 55 to 75 with lung adenocarcinoma.

The chain uses TRBV6-4 and TRBJ2-7; TRBD1 might be the D (5 bases). The CDR3 runs to 15 residues. CDR1 and CDR2 (germline): MRHNA, SNTAGT. With 3 bases removed from V and 7 bases from J, the gap between germline ends came to 19 bases. CDR3 DNA sequence: TGTGCCAGCAGTGAAAGGGGCAGGGCCTCTCGAGAGCAGTACTTC. Protein: CASSERGRASREQYF.

This clone was detected only a few times. The V and J genes are TRBV2 and TRBJ2-3; D not certain. This CDR3 spans 11 amino acids. Trimming left V 7 bases short and J 6 bases short, with 8 bases between. The germline V gene encodes CDR1 SNHLY and CDR2 FYNNEI. The CDR3 reads CASKTADTQYF. CDR3 nucleotides: TGTGCCAGCAAAACAGCGGATACGCAGTATTTT.

This rearrangement joins TRBV7-3 to TRBJ1-2; tentatively, D is TRBD1 (5 bases). The CDR3 is 13 residues long. Germline CDR1 reads SGHTA; CDR2 reads FQGTGA. Trimming cost V 8 bases and J 4 bases, with 14 bases left between them. The CDR3 is CASGLGGSYGYTF. The CDR3 DNA sequence: TGTGCCAGCGGGCTTGGGGGGAGCTATGGCTACACCTTC.

The sample holds one count of this clone. J is TRBJ2-1 and V is TRBV18, with 8 positions matching TRBD2. The CDR3 is 15 residues long. Trimming at V came to 4 bases and at J to 0 bases, leaving 2 bases not matched to a gene. Germline loops: CDR1 KGHSH, CDR2 LQKENI. DNA for the CDR3: TGTGCCAGCTCACGAGGGACTAGCTCCTACAATGAGCAGTTCTTC. Amino acids: CASSRGTSSYNEQFF.

The chain combines TRBV18 with TRBJ2-1, with TRBD1 identical over 12 bases. The V segment lost 4 bases and the J segment 8 bases; nucleotides outside the gene matches: 15. This CDR3 spans 18 amino acids. The germline V gene has CDR1 KGHSH and CDR2 LQKENI. CDR3 region: CASSHAGTSGTGGYEQFF. The CDR3 DNA reads as TGTGCCAGCTCACACGCCGGTACTTCCGGGACAGGGGGCTATGAGCAGTTCTTC.

V and J are TRBV19 and TRBJ1-2; D is uncertain. The length of the CDR3 is 15 residues. Trimming removed 3 bases at V and 0 bases at J, with 11 bases between. The germline V gene has CDR1 LNHDA and CDR2 SQIVND (reference sequence). DNA of the CDR3: TGTGCCAGTAGTATCTCGAGAAATCCTAACTATGGCTACACCTTC. As protein: CASSISRNPNYGYTF.

V and J are TRBV4-1 and TRBJ2-1; 12 bases fit TRBD2. V shed 4 bases and J 2 bases; nucleotides not matched to a gene: 9. The CDR3 runs to 18 residues. The germline CDR1 and CDR2 sequences are MGHRA and YSYEKL. CDR3 protein: CASSPSPRTSGTYNEQFF. The CDR3 DNA sequence: TGCGCCAGCAGCCCTAGCCCCCGGACTAGCGGGACCTACAATGAGCAGTTCTTC.

This sequence joins TRBV11-3 and TRBJ2-3, with 8 bases lining up with TRBD2. The CDR3 has 16 residues. Per germline, CDR1 SGHNT and CDR2 YENEEA. V gave up 0 bases and J gave up 3 bases; unmatched junction bases: 5. This CDR3 reads CASSLEAGVGTDTQYF. In DNA form, the CDR3 reads TGTGCCAGCAGCTTAGAAGCGGGAGTGGGGACAGATACGCAGTATTTT.

Comments on this clone: A junction end diverges from the germline sequence, so it may reflect a read error. The genes are TRBV27 and TRBJ1-2; D is unresolved. The germline CDR1 and CDR2 sequences are MNHEY and SMNVEV (reference sequence). This CDR3 is built from 13 residues. CDR3 amino acids: CASRPSLGYSYTF. CDR3 DNA sequence: TGTGCCAGCAGGCCTTCGTTGGGCTATAGCTACACCTTC.

The chain has TRBV19 and TRBJ2-7; possible D gene TRBD1, 5 bases. Trimming took 3 bases from V and 0 from J, leaving 12 bases between them. The CDR3 consists of 15 residues. Germline V gene data show CDR1 as LNHDA and CDR2 as SQIVND (reference sequence). In nucleotides, the CDR3 is TGTGCCAGTAGTATCAGACAGAGAGGCTCCTACGAGCAGTACTTC. It specifies CASSIRQRGSYEQYF. The entire variable domain, with the rest obtained from reference TRBV19 and TRBJ2-7, is as follows: DGGITQSPKYLFRKEGQNVTLSCEQNLNHDAMYWYRQDPGQGLRLIYYSQIVNDFQKGDIAEGYSVSREKKESFPLTVTSAQKNPTAFYLCASSIRQRGSYEQYFGPGTRLTVT.

This clone was detected once. This CDR3 is CASSLTGGSQETQYF. In DNA, the CDR3 is TGCGCCAGCAGCTTGACAGGGGGATCCCAAGAGACCCAGTACTTC. The rearrangement uses TRBV5-1 and TRBJ2-5, with 8 nucleotides matching TRBD1. The CDR3 loop spans 15 amino acids. CDR1 is SGHRS and CDR2 is YFSETQ in the germline V gene. The trim removed 1 base at V and 1 base at J, leaving 3 bases unmatched.

The V gene is TRBV5-1, the J gene TRBJ2-5; 14 positions agree with TRBD2. Per germline, CDR1 SGHRS and CDR2 YFSETQ. The CDR3 consists of 17 residues. V gave up 3 bases and J gave up 5 bases; unmatched junction bases: 9. The CDR3: CASSSEGLAGDGETQYF. The CDR3 nucleotides are TGCGCCAGCAGCTCAGAGGGACTAGCGGGAGATGGGGAGACCCAGTACTTC.

This chain links TRBV2 with TRBJ1-2, with 7 bases lining up with TRBD1. The CDR3 has 16 amino acids. CDR1 and CDR2 from the germline V gene are SNHLY and FYNNEI. V was clipped by 4 bases and J by 4 bases; unmatched bases: 12. The CDR3 spells CASSGTGAIPLYGYTF. CDR3 sequence (DNA): TGTGCCAGCAGTGGAACAGGGGCCATCCCCCTCTATGGCTACACCTTC. Filled out from reference TRBV2 and TRBJ1-2, the complete variable domain reads EPEVTQTPSHQVTQMGQEVILRCVPISNHLYFYWYRQILGQKVEFLVSFYNNEISEKSEIFDDQFSVERPDGSNFTLKIRSTKLEDSAMYFCASSGTGAIPLYGYTFGSGTRLTVV.

The chain links TRBV28 to TRBJ2-6; a possible D gene is TRBD1 (7 bases). Germline assignment: CDR1 MDHEN and CDR2 SYDVKM. The CDR3 covers 17 residues. Trimming cost V 0 bases and J 1 base, with 10 bases left between them. CDR3 sequence (DNA): TGTGCCAGCAGTTTATGGCAGGGGGGATCTGGGGCCAACGTCCTGACTTTC. It encodes CASSLWQGGSGANVLTF.

A few counts support this clone. This chain joins TRBV7-2 and TRBJ2-7; unclear D gene. Germline assignment: CDR1 SGHTA and CDR2 FQGNSA. V lost 1 base to trimming and J lost 1 base, with 8 bases between them. CDR3 length equals 14 residues. CDR3 sequence (DNA): TGTGCCAGCAGCTTAGTCCCAGGATCCTACGAGCAGTACTTC. This gives the protein CASSLVPGSYEQYF.

The chain joins TRBV7-8 to TRBJ2-3, with no clear D. Germline V gene lookup returns CDR1 SGHVS and CDR2 FQNEAQ. The CDR3 is 15 amino acids. V was pared by 5 bases and J by 4 bases, with 16 bases between. For the CDR3, the DNA is TGTGCCAGCAGCATCCGGGTAGGAAGGCCAGATACGCAGTATTTT. Protein: CASSIRVGRPDTQYF.

The chain has TRBV7-9 and TRBJ2-4; D gene unclear. The germline gives CDR1 SEHNR, CDR2 FQNEAQ (reference sequence). This CDR3 contains 12 residues. Between the trimmed V and J ends, which lost 7 bases and 4 bases, there was a span of 8 bases. The CDR3 DNA sequence: TGTGCCAGCACGGACGATAAAAACATTCAGTACTTC. As protein: CASTDDKNIQYF. The entire variable domain, with the rest obtained from reference TRBV7-9 and TRBJ2-4, is as follows: DTGVSQNPRHKITKRGQNVTFRCDPISEHNRLYWYRQTLGQGPEFLTYFQNEAQLEKSRLLSDRFSAERPKGSFSTLEIQRTEQGDSAMYLCASTDDKNIQYFGAGTRLSVL.

V and J are TRBV7-3 and TRBJ1-1; D not resolved. Deletions cut 6 bases from V and 7 bases from J, with 15 bases between. The CDR3 sequence is 13 residues long. Germline-derived CDR1 and CDR2 are SGHTA and FQGTGA. In nucleotides, the CDR3 is TGTGCCAGCAGACAAGGACCGTCCAATGAAGCTTTCTTT. Encoded protein: CASRQGPSNEAFF.

The rearrangement uses TRBV11-2 and TRBJ2-3, with TRBD2 matching over 9 bases. The CDR3 spans 15 residues. Per the germline V gene, CDR1 is SGHAT and CDR2 is FQNNGV. V lost 5 bases and J lost 6; bases outside the gene matches: 9. This CDR3 is CASSRGGAGGDTQYF. The CDR3 bases are TGTGCCAGCAGCCGAGGAGGGGCGGGAGGGGATACGCAGTATTTT.

The chain recombines TRBV5-5 with TRBJ1-5; no firm D call. The V gene lost 3 bases and the J gene lost 9 bases, with 13 bases spanning the gap. The CDR3 runs to 13 residues. Germline V gives CDR1 SGHKS, CDR2 YYEKEE (reference sequence). The CDR3 spells CASSSVEATPQHF. The CDR3 DNA reads TGTGCCAGCAGCTCCGTGGAGGCGACGCCCCAGCATTTT.